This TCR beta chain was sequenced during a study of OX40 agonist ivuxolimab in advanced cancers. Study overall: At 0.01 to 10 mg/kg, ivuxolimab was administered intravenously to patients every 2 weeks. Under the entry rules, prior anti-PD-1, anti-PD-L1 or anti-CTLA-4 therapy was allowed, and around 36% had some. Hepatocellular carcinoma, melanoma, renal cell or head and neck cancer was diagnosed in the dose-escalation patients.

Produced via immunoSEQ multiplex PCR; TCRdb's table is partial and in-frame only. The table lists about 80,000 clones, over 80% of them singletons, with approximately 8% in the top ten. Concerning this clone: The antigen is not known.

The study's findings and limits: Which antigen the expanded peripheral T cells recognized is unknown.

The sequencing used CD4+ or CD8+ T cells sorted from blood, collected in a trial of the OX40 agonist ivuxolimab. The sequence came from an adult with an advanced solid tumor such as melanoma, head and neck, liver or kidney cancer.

CDR3 residues: CASSELPGHVTEAFF. CDR3 DNA: TGTGCCAGCAGTGAACTGCCGGGACACGTCACTGAAGCTTTCTTT. This rearrangement joins TRBV2 to TRBJ1-1; tentative D call: TRBD1 (6 bases). Looked up from germline, CDR1 is SNHLY and CDR2 is FYNNEI. V lost 2 bases, J lost 4 bases, and 14 bases lay in between. This CDR3 region has 15 residues. The whole variable domain, remainder taken from reference TRBV2 and TRBJ1-1, is EPEVTQTPSHQVTQMGQEVILRCVPISNHLYFYWYRQILGQKVEFLVSFYNNEISEKSEIFDDQFSVERPDGSNFTLKIRSTKLEDSAMYFCASSELPGHVTEAFFGQGTRLTVV.